This T cell receptor (beta chain) is from a study of OX40 agonist ivuxolimab in advanced cancers. Study as a whole: Past anti-PD-1, anti-PD-L1 or anti-CTLA-4 therapy was accepted, and 40% had received some. Study-level points and caveats: Some nonresponders additionally presented with little normalized T-cell clonal expansion.

On this clone: The antigen is not known.

Produced via immunoSEQ multiplex PCR; TCRdb's table is partial and in-frame only. The table includes approximately 24,000 clones, roughly 79% detected once. With 4 bases clipped from V and 4 bases from J, the junction kept 5 bases outside the gene matches. This CDR3 comprises 15 residues. Germline-derived CDR1 and CDR2 are MNHEY and SVGAGI. The TCR comes from an adult with an advanced solid tumor such as melanoma, head and neck, liver or kidney cancer. Sequencing used CD4+ or CD8+ T cells sorted from blood, obtained in a trial of the OX40 agonist ivuxolimab. The V and J genes are TRBV6-5 and TRBJ2-7; TRBD2 matches 12 bases. The CDR3 loop is CASSLTSGGFYEQYF. The CDR3 DNA sequence: TGTGCCAGCAGTTTGACTAGCGGGGGATTTTACGAGCAGTACTTC.